These T cell receptor beta chains were read from a single sample in a study of GPR56 and killer-like receptors on CD4 memory cells. TCRdb re-called the reads and gives one entry per CDR3 protein, without DNA. The specimen's table records around 1,400 distinct CDR3 sequences. What was sequenced was memory CD4+ T cells from blood. The receptor source for this set is a human donor in good health. Each CDR3 is given with its conserved first and last residue. Size is omitted from some rows. Given values are once, few, many or a class for expanded clones.

v_call	clone_size	j_call	cdr3_aa
TRBV6-6	-	TRBJ1-2	CASSYFPGQGWYGYTF
TRBV7-2	large	TRBJ2-3	CASSENRGDTQYF
TRBV18	medium-sized	TRBJ1-1	CASSPLQVNTEAFF
TRBV5-4	-	TRBJ2-1	CASSSLLTSGGATYNEQFF
TRBV9	medium-sized	TRBJ1-2	CASSVEEGMGYGYTF
TRBV7-6	-	TRBJ1-2	CASSEGGRYGYTF
TRBV19	-	TRBJ2-1	CAAPPPLAGGHYNEQFF
TRBV12-3/TRBV12-4	medium-sized	TRBJ2-2	CASSLGGGGTGELFF
TRBV7-2	-	TRBJ2-5	CASDGGGGETQYF
TRBV7-2	large	TRBJ2-2	CASSSRAGLAGTMATGELFF
TRBV20-1	-	TRBJ1-2	CSASAGGGDYGYTF
TRBV11-3	medium-sized	TRBJ2-1	CASSLGGGRFDEQFF
TRBV7-9	medium-sized	TRBJ2-5	CASSPRIGTSGGNRQETQYF
TRBV6-1	large	TRBJ1-6	CTTGTDNSPLHF
TRBV18	-	TRBJ2-7	CASSPPGLGSYEQYF
TRBV28	-	TRBJ2-7	CASSLQGGDYEQYF
TRBV6-2/TRBV6-3	large	TRBJ2-2	CASSLGLWNTGELFF
TRBV20-1	-	TRBJ1-2	CSARRDIGYTF
TRBV19	large	TRBJ1-4	CASTRLDTTNEKLFF
TRBV19	medium-sized	TRBJ2-7	CASSIQSGDSYEQYF
TRBV19	-	TRBJ2-1	CASRLAGEYNEQFF
TRBV7-9	-	TRBJ2-1	CASSFLDPGTGGFLEQFF
TRBV25-1	-	TRBJ1-1	CASSETGWAPEAFF
TRBV27	medium-sized	TRBJ2-7	CASGAGDRAREQYF
TRBV18	medium-sized	TRBJ2-3	CASSPSGGGLTDTQYF
TRBV6-5	-	TRBJ1-2	CASLPPGQAYGYTF
TRBV19	-	TRBJ1-3	CASSIAPGQGSSGNTIYF
TRBV6-1	large	TRBJ2-1	CASSDQVHNEQFF
TRBV7-2	large	TRBJ2-3	CASSPVAGANTDTQYF
TRBV7-2	-	TRBJ2-3	CASSLARVGGVTDTQYF
TRBV20-1	-	TRBJ2-1	CSARVGGGAYSIEQFF
TRBV2	-	TRBJ1-1	CASSEWGDEAFF
TRBV5-4	medium-sized	TRBJ2-3	CASRPGGPTDTQYF
TRBV6-1	-	TRBJ2-1	CASRFSSGAYNEQFF
TRBV7-9	medium-sized	TRBJ2-1	CASSLIEDEQFF
TRBV7-9	-	TRBJ2-1	CASSPLRLAGLSSYNEQFF
TRBV28	medium-sized	TRBJ1-4	CASSLSQGREKLFF
TRBV19	large	TRBJ2-1	CAAPPPLAGPYNEQFF
TRBV7-2	-	TRBJ2-3	CASSLARVGGANTDTQYF
TRBV20-1	-	TRBJ1-1	CSASQENRGWNTEAFF
TRBV7-2	large	TRBJ2-3	CASSRTGLNTDTQYF